This TCR beta chain was obtained from a study of long-term antiretroviral therapy in people with HIV. Whole-study context: The 2015 immediate-ART recommendation came about a decade after the earliest samples.

The CDR3 is 12 amino acids. Germline V gene sequence: CDR1 SNHLY, CDR2 FYNNEI. Trimming removed 1 base from V and 6 bases from J, with 5 bases in between. At survey level, the immunoSEQ assay was run in its v3.0 version. Repertoires were generated with immunoSEQ multiplex PCR, while TCRdb's copy carries only in-frame clones and drops some. This table holds under 7,000 clones, around four fifths found once. The specimen was unsorted PBMCs, collected 1.8 years before starting antiretroviral therapy. The TCR sequence derives from a man aged 35-49 years with HIV. The chain recombines TRBV2 with TRBJ2-3, with D hard to call. The CDR3 nucleotides are TGTGCCAGCAGTGAAGACATTGATACGCAGTATTTT. Its protein product is CASSEDIDTQYF.